These 17 T cell receptor beta chains originate from one sample sequenced in a study of breast tumors, draining lymph nodes, adjacent tissues. TCRdb processed the multiplex PCR reads anew with MiXCR; each CDR3 protein has one entry. This table holds approximately 250,000 distinct CDR3 sequences, 30% to 35% found once. Samples came from axillary lymph nodes draining the breast cancer. The sequencing sample was made of axillary lymph node tissue. Receptors originate from a female donor with breast cancer. Some clones in this sample may be carry-over from other donors' samples.

In regard to this clonotype: The CDR3 end shows no conserved phenylalanine or tryptophan, and so a read error is likely. The chain recombines TRBV19 with TRBJ2-4, with D possibly being TRBD2 (6 bases). V lost 9 bases, J lost 1 base, and 19 bases lay in between. Germline assignment: CDR1 LNHDA and CDR2 SQIVND (reference sequence). CDR3 size: 16 residues. For the CDR3, the DNA is TGTGCCAGCAGCTTAGGGGCGGGAAGTGCCAAAAACATTCAGTACTCC. Amino acid sequence: CASSLGAGSAKNIQYS.

This clonotype was seen many times. V gene TRBV19 combines with J gene TRBJ2-7; D unclear. Germline lookup yields CDR1 LNHDA and CDR2 SQIVND (reference sequence). The CDR3 spans 15 residues. Trimming removed 1 base from V and 0 bases from J, with 10 bases in between. The CDR3 coding sequence is TGTGCCAGTAGTATAGCTACCCGGCGCTCCTACGAGCAGTACTTC. Translating it yields CASSIATRRSYEQYF.

This clonotype was counted many times. V gene TRBV4-2 combines with J gene TRBJ2-6; unclear D gene. CDR1 and CDR2 (germline): LGHNA, YNFKEQ. The CDR3 has 14 residues. Trimming took off 0 bases at V and 2 bases at J, with 2 bases between the two ends. CDR3 bases: TGTGCCAGCAGCCAAGAGGCTGGGGCCAACGTCCTGACTTTC. Its protein product is CASSQEAGANVLTF.

This clonotype was recorded many times. The genes are TRBV29-1 and TRBJ1-2; D might be TRBD1 (5 bases). This CDR3 is built from 13 residues. V lost 5 bases and J lost 5, with 15 bases in between. Germline loops: CDR1 SQVTM, CDR2 ANQGSEA. This CDR3 reads CSVRTPPGYGYTF. CDR3 nucleotide sequence: TGCAGCGTTCGGACGCCGCCAGGGTATGGCTACACCTTC.

This clonotype was recorded at least ten times. The chain employs TRBV4-3 and TRBJ2-6; no clear D. V lost 0 bases, J lost 4 bases, and 10 bases lay in between. Germline CDR1 is LGHNA and CDR2 is YSLEER. The CDR3 extends over 16 amino acids. CDR3 sequence reads: CASSQDSGYGANVLTF. The CDR3 coding sequence is TGCGCCAGCAGCCAAGATTCGGGTTACGGGGCCAACGTCCTGACTTTC.

This chain connects TRBV20-1 to TRBJ1-2, with TRBD1 matching 7 bases. Trimming took 2 bases from V and 1 from J; bases not matched to a gene: 7. CDR1 DFQATT and CDR2 SNEGSKA come from the germline V gene (reference sequence). CDR3 length equals 15 residues. The CDR3 region is CSARLGGQHNYGYTF. As DNA, the CDR3 is TGCAGTGCTAGACTCGGGGGACAGCATAACTATGGCTACACCTTC.

At least ten counts were recorded for this clonotype. The J gene is TRBJ1-4, the V gene TRBV4-2; D not resolved. V lost 0 bases, J lost 5 bases, and 19 bases lay in between. The CDR3 length is 18 residues. Germline CDR1 is LGHNA and CDR2 is YNFKEQ. CDR3 coding DNA: TGTGCCAGCAGCCAAGATCCGTCGAGCGGGAGGGTGAATGAAAAACTGTTTTTT. The encoded protein is CASSQDPSSGRVNEKLFF.

Ten or more counts support this clonotype. The chain links TRBV20-1 to TRBJ2-1, with TRBD2 identical over 11 bases. Germline trimming cut 1 base from V and 3 bases from J; bases unmatched to any gene: 2. CDR3 length equals 15 residues. CDR1 and CDR2 from the germline V gene are DFQATT and SNEGSKA (reference sequence). DNA of the CDR3: TGCAGTGCTAGAGGGACTAGCGGGCACTACAATGAGCAGTTCTTC. Its translation: CSARGTSGHYNEQFF.

This clonotype showed up many times. The gene calls are TRBV10-3 and TRBJ2-3, with D tentatively TRBD1 (6 bases). The CDR3 loop spans 15 amino acids. Germline values: CDR1 ENHRY, CDR2 SYGVKD. V was clipped by 3 bases and J by 4 bases, with 14 bases between them. The DNA for the CDR3 is TGTGCCATCAGTGACTACAGGGTGTTGGCAGATACGCAGTATTTT. Its translation: CAISDYRVLADTQYF.

Regarding this clonotype: Here the CDR3 omits its conserved ending phenylalanine or tryptophan, so a read error is the likely source. It is unclear where the CDR3 begins or ends on the DNA, so no DNA is shown, and the CDR3 is as TCRdb lists it. The chain uses TRBV6-1 and TRBJ2-6; no check of the table's D call, TRBD1, against the DNA was made. Germline CDR1 and CDR2: MNHNS and SASEGT. The CDR3 has 10 residues if both end residues are counted. CDR3 amino acids: CASNRGRPKT.

This clonotype has ten or more counts. The J gene is TRBJ2-1, the V gene TRBV12-3 or TRBV12-4, with TRBD1 as a possible D gene (5 bases). There are 14 residues in the CDR3. V was trimmed by 5 bases and J by 7 bases, leaving 15 bases between them. The CDR3: CASSKWPGSNEQFF. In nucleotides, the CDR3 is TGTGCCAGCAGTAAATGGCCAGGGTCGAATGAGCAGTTCTTC.

At least ten counts were recorded for this clonotype. The V and J genes are TRBV10-2 and TRBJ2-7; D is possibly TRBD2 (6 bases). Between the trimmed V and J ends, which lost 6 bases and 0 bases, there was a span of 15 bases. The CDR3 spans 15 residues. Germline V lookup: CDR1 WSHSY, CDR2 SAAADI. The CDR3 nucleotides are TGCGCCAGCAGGTCTAGCGAATTTAGCTCCTACGAGCAGTACTTC. Encoded protein: CASRSSEFSSYEQYF.

This clonotype was counted ten times or more. The V gene is TRBV5-1, the J gene TRBJ1-2; the match to TRBD1 covers 7 bases. There are 15 residues in the CDR3. V lost 0 bases, J lost 3 bases, and 5 bases stayed unmatched. Germline V gives CDR1 SGHRS, CDR2 YFSETQ. The CDR3 sequence: CASSLGATGHYGYTF. DNA for the CDR3: TGCGCCAGCAGCTTGGGTGCGACAGGGCACTATGGCTACACCTTC.

This clonotype has at least ten counts. The DNA for the CDR3 is TGTGCCAGCAGCCCAAGGAGCGGGAGGGGTTACGAGCAGTACTTC. This codes for CASSPRSGRGYEQYF. V and J are TRBV3-1 and TRBJ2-7; 10 nucleotides align to TRBD2. This CDR3 has 15 residues. J lost 4 bases, V lost 4 bases, and 7 bases had no gene match. Germline CDR1 and CDR2: LGHDT and YNNKEL (reference sequence).

There are many counts of this clonotype. This sequence joins TRBV19 and TRBJ2-1, with 10 bases identical to TRBD1. Germline CDR1 is LNHDA and CDR2 is SQIVND (reference sequence). Trimming took 3 bases from V and 2 from J; bases not matched to a gene: 4. The CDR3 loop spans 16 amino acids. The CDR3 loop reads CASSMSGTGAYNEQFF. The DNA for the CDR3 is TGTGCCAGTAGTATGAGCGGGACAGGGGCCTACAATGAGCAGTTCTTC.

The table lists this clonotype with many counts. This sequence joins TRBV5-6 and TRBJ2-5, with TRBD2 matching over 9 bases. Germline V gives CDR1 SGHDT, CDR2 YYEEEE. The CDR3 is 16 amino acids. V shed 1 base and J 5 bases; nucleotides not matched to a gene: 9. CDR3 protein: CASSLYAGGLEETQYF. CDR3 bases: TGTGCCAGCAGCTTGTATGCGGGGGGGCTCGAGGAGACCCAGTACTTC.

This clonotype was detected many times. This rearrangement joins TRBV20-1 to TRBJ1-3; D is unclear. CDR3 size: 14 residues. The V end lost 4 bases, the J end lost 0 bases, and 10 bases lay between the germline ends. CDR1 and CDR2 from the germline V gene are DFQATT and SNEGSKA (reference sequence). CDR3 in DNA: TGCAGTGCTAAGAGGACGGCCTCTGGAAACACCATATATTTT. It codes for CSAKRTASGNTIYF.